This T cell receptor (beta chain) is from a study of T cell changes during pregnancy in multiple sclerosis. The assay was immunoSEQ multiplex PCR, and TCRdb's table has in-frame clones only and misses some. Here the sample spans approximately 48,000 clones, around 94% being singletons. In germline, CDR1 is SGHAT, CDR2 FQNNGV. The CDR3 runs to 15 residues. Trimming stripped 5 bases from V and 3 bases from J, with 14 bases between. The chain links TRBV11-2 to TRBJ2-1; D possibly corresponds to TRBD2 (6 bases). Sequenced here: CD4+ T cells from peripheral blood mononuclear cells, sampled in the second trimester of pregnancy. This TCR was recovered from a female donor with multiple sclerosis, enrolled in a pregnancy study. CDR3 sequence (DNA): TGTGCCAGCAGCGTTGGTCAGGGACTCTACAATGAGCAGTTCTTC. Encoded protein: CASSVGQGLYNEQFF.